This passage covers 28 T cell receptor beta chains from one sample sequenced in a study of tumor-infiltrating lymphocytes in primary liver carcinoma. Co-extraction yielded RNA and DNA from around 18-30 mg of unsorted bulk tissue. Using a constant-region primer together with ProtoScript II reverse transcriptase, TCR beta cDNA was made from roughly 520 ng of total RNA. Three nested multiplex PCR rounds, a slightly modified ARM-PCR, produced the libraries for TCR beta. A C-beta reverse primer and TRBV1-TRBV30 forward primers served in each of the first two PCR rounds, at approximately 10 cycles apiece. TCRdb re-called the multiplex PCR reads with MiXCR, one entry per CDR3 protein. The profile shows 40,000 to 60,000 distinct CDR3 sequences, about two thirds of them singletons. Sequencing was done on a sample of liver tumor tissue from sampling region 5. Subset given: tumor region T5, tumor centre. Receptor source: a man aged 35-49 years with primary liver carcinoma and hepatitis B virus infection.

This chain uses TRBV5-4 with TRBJ2-3; 7 nucleotides match TRBD2. This CDR3 is 15 amino acids long. Trimming cost V 5 bases and J 3 bases; bases outside gene matches: 9. From germline, CDR1 is SGHNT and CDR2 YYREEE (reference sequence). The CDR3 here is CASRASGTVTDTQYF. The CDR3 nucleotides are TGTGCCAGCAGGGCTAGCGGAACCGTGACAGATACGCAGTATTTT.

This chain links TRBV18 with TRBJ2-7; 8 bases line up with TRBD2. The V and J ends lost 0 bases and 6 bases, in that order; junction bases with no gene match: 7. Germline CDR1 is KGHSH and CDR2 is LQKENI. The CDR3 consists of 15 residues. The CDR3, as DNA: TGTGCCAGCTCACCACCAGCGGGAGAGTTCCTCGAGCAGTACTTC. Its translation: CASSPPAGEFLEQYF. The variable domain in full, with the rest retrieved from reference TRBV18 and TRBJ2-7, is NAGVMQNPRHLVRRRGQEARLRCSPMKGHSHVYWYRQLPEEGLKFMVYLQKENIIDESGMPKERFSAEFPKEGPSILRIQQVVRGDSAAYFCASSPPAGEFLEQYFGPGTRLTVT.

Comment on this clonotype: A much larger clone differs from this one at a single base, so this may be a read error. The chain couples TRBV6-1 to TRBJ2-5, with TRBD1 as a possible D gene (6 bases). Germline V CDR1 and CDR2: MNHNS, SASEGT. The CDR3 contains 13 residues. Here the CDR3 reads CAGSTSTGETQYF. The CDR3 DNA reads as TGTGCCGGCAGTACTTCGACAGGAGAGACCCAGTACTTC.

This chain joins TRBV20-1 and TRBJ2-5; D gene unclear. CDR1 DFQATT and CDR2 SNEGSKA come from the germline V gene (reference sequence). The CDR3 runs 12 residues. V was trimmed by 6 bases and J by 5 bases, leaving 13 bases between them. CDR3 sequence: CSASKAVETQYF. The DNA of the CDR3 is TGCAGTGCCTCTAAGGCGGTGGAGACCCAGTACTTC.

The J gene is TRBJ2-3, the V gene TRBV11-2; 8 nucleotides line up with TRBD2. Germline assignment: CDR1 SGHAT and CDR2 FQNNGV. The J segment lost 6 bases and the V segment lost 11 bases, leaving 16 bases of the junction unmatched. The CDR3 totals 15 residues. Written as DNA, the CDR3 is TGTGCCGGCGGCCACACTAGCGGCTTCGTGGATACGCAGTATTTT. Encoded protein: CAGGHTSGFVDTQYF.

This sequence joins TRBV11-1 and TRBJ2-3, with a tentative D call TRBD1 (5 bases). Trimming removed 11 bases at V and 0 bases at J, with 21 bases between. Germline V lookup: CDR1 SGHAT, CDR2 FQDESV (reference sequence). This CDR3 is built from 16 residues. The CDR3 spells CAGGKGLAVSTDTQYF. The CDR3 DNA reads as TGTGCCGGCGGCAAGGGGCTTGCGGTTAGCACAGATACGCAGTATTTT.

Details on this clonotype: This may arise from a read error, as a much more abundant clone is one base away. The CDR3 loop reads CASSSAAPGFEKLFF. CDR3 coding DNA: TGTGCCAGCAGCAGCGCAGCTCCAGGGTTTGAAAAACTGTTTTTT. The chain employs TRBV6-2 or TRBV6-3 and TRBJ1-4; a weak D match, TRBD1 (5 bases). With 6 bases removed from V and 7 bases from J, the gap between germline ends came to 18 bases. The CDR3 length is 15 residues. Germline CDR1 is MNHEY and CDR2 is SVGEGT.

A word on this clonotype: This may be a read error, as it is one base from a much larger clone. The rearrangement joins TRBV5-8 to TRBJ1-5; a weak D match, TRBD1 (6 bases). Germline V lookup: CDR1 SGHTS, CDR2 YDEGEE. The length of the CDR3 is 15 residues. The CDR3 loop reads CVSSVGTIYLRPQHF. Here the CDR3 DNA reads TGTGTCAGCAGCGTCGGGACAATATATTTACGGCCCCAGCATTTT.

V usage is TRBV29-1 and J usage is TRBJ2-5; tentative D call: TRBD1 (5 bases). The germline V gene has CDR1 SQVTM and CDR2 ANQGSEA. The CDR3 covers 13 residues. Trimming took 1 base from V and 7 from J, leaving 13 bases between them. The CDR3 DNA is TGCAGCGTTGAAGGACAGTTAAACGGGACCCAGTACTTC. Its protein product is CSVEGQLNGTQYF.

Concerning this clonotype: Mismatch with germline at one junction end may stem from a read error. The chain recombines TRBV6-2 or TRBV6-3 with TRBJ1-2; D call uncertain. The CDR3 loop spans 13 amino acids. Per germline, CDR1 MNHEY and CDR2 SVGEGT. The CDR3 sequence: CASSHSVWVGYTF. The CDR3 bases are TGTGCCAGCAGTCACTCTGTATGGGTAGGCTACACCTTC.

In its sample, this clonotype was seen many times. The chain couples TRBV6-5 to TRBJ2-7; D possibly uses TRBD1 or TRBD2 (5 bases each). V gave up 2 bases and J gave up 0 bases, with 11 bases separating them. The germline V gene has CDR1 MNHEY and CDR2 SVGAGI. This CDR3 is 15 amino acids long. DNA of the CDR3: TGTGCCAGCAGTTACGACTACAGGAGCTCCTACGAGCAGTACTTC. This encodes CASSYDYRSSYEQYF.

The chain employs TRBV7-6 and TRBJ2-2, with TRBD2 identical over 11 bases. Germline CDR1 SGHVS, CDR2 FNYEAQ. V trimming: 3 bases; J trimming: 4 bases; junction bases outside the gene matches: 1. This CDR3 comprises 15 residues. The CDR3 nucleotides read TGTGCCAGCAGCTTCCTAGCGGGGGGCACCGGGGAGCTGTTTTTT. It yields the protein CASSFLAGGTGELFF. The full variable domain, completed using reference TRBV7-6 and TRBJ2-2, is GAGVSQSPRYKVTKRGQDVALRCDPISGHVSLYWYRQALGQGPEFLTYFNYEAQQDKSGLPNDRFSAERPEGSISTLTIQRTEQRDSAMYRCASSFLAGGTGELFFGEGSRLTVL.

Remarks on this clonotype: A read error may account for a junction end that differs from germline. For the CDR3, the DNA is TGCGCCAGCAGCCAAGTAAGGAATGAGCAATTCTTC. Residues: CASSQVRNEQFF. This chain connects TRBV4-1 to TRBJ2-1; no clear D. The CDR3 length is 12 residues. Germline values: CDR1 MGHRA, CDR2 YSYEKL.

The chain employs TRBV4-1 and TRBJ2-1, with 9 bases that match TRBD2. Trimming removed 6 bases from V and 8 bases from J; junction bases left unmatched: 8. From germline, CDR1 is MGHRA and CDR2 YSYEKL. This CDR3 is 14 amino acids long. The CDR3 spells CASRQAGGHDEQFF. As DNA, the CDR3 is TGCGCCAGCAGACAGGCGGGAGGGCACGATGAGCAGTTCTTC.

Worth noting for this clonotype: At one boundary the junction diverges from the germline segment, which might be a read error. The chain recombines TRBV29-1 with TRBJ1-1, with D unresolved. Per germline, CDR1 SQVTM and CDR2 ANQGSEA. The CDR3 consists of 13 residues. The CDR3 DNA sequence: TGCAGCGTTGACGCAGACACGAATACTGAAACTTTCTTT. Protein sequence: CSVDADTNTETFF.

As concerns this clonotype: The junction departs from the called germline gene at one end, perhaps through a read error. The J gene is TRBJ2-1, the V gene TRBV11-1, with 8 bases lining up with TRBD2. There are 19 residues in the CDR3. In germline, CDR1 is SGHAT, CDR2 FQDESV (reference sequence). The CDR3 coding sequence is TGTGCCGGCAGCTTAGGTCAGCGGGAGACGTTCAGCTCCTACAATGAGCAGTTCTTC. This encodes CAGSLGQRETFSSYNEQFF. Full variable domain (rest looked up from reference TRBV11-1 and TRBJ2-1): EAEVAQSPRYKITEKSQAVAFWCDPISGHATLYWYRQILGQGPELLVQFQDESVVDDSQLPKDRFSAERLKGVDSTLKIQPAELGDSAMYLCAGSLGQRETFSSYNEQFFGPGTRLTVL.

This clonotype appeared once. This CDR3 reads CAGSFSVGETQYF. CDR3 bases: TGTGCCGGTAGCTTTAGTGTCGGAGAGACCCAGTACTTC. This chain uses TRBV11-2 with TRBJ2-5; D is undetermined. This CDR3 is 13 amino acids long. V was trimmed by 11 bases and J by 4 bases, leaving 17 bases between them. CDR1 is SGHAT, CDR2 FQNNGV, per germline.

On this clonotype: This could be a read error, since a much larger clone is one nucleotide away. The chain employs TRBV28 and TRBJ1-1, with 8 bases matching TRBD1. The germline gives CDR1 MDHEN, CDR2 SYDVKM. The CDR3 loop spans 13 amino acids. The CDR3 DNA follows: TGTACAGGGGGGTCAGGGCGGCGCACTGAAGCTTTCTTT. This encodes CTGGSGRRTEAFF.

For this clonotype: One end of the junction varies from germline; a read error may be responsible. The chain recombines TRBV4-2 with TRBJ2-7, with 8 bases that match TRBD1. Per germline, CDR1 LGHNA and CDR2 YNFKEQ. The CDR3 is made up of 15 amino acids. CDR3 DNA: TGTGCCAGCAGTCAAGATGACAGGGGTGTCTACGAGCAGTACTTC. It codes for CASSQDDRGVYEQYF.

Points on this clonotype: The germline gene is not matched at one end of the junction; a read error may be the cause. J is TRBJ2-5 and V is TRBV5-4, with no clear D. The CDR3 loop spans 11 amino acids. Looked up from germline, CDR1 is SGHNT and CDR2 is YYREEE (reference sequence). The CDR3: CASSLDAAQYF. CDR3 sequence (DNA): TGTGCCAGTAGCTTGGATGCGGCCCAGTACTTC.

J is TRBJ2-5 and V is TRBV10-3; D gene uncertain. Trimming stripped 6 bases from V and 0 bases from J, with 11 bases between. Per the germline V gene, CDR1 is ENHRY and CDR2 is SYGVKD. The CDR3 extends over 14 amino acids. CDR3 amino acids: CAISLVHYQETQYF. The CDR3 DNA is TGTGCCATCAGCTTGGTACATTACCAAGAGACCCAGTACTTC.

Concerning this clonotype: An end of the junction differs from the germline gene, which may be a read error. The chain has TRBV28 and TRBJ2-7; 9 bases map to TRBD1. The CDR3 consists of 18 residues. Per the germline V gene, CDR1 is MDHEN and CDR2 is SYDVKM. CDR3 sequence reads: CANSLGPGTGLGAYEQYF. The CDR3 DNA reads TGTGCCAACAGTTTGGGTCCAGGGACAGGGTTAGGGGCCTACGAGCAGTACTTC.

This clonotype has a count of ten or more. V is TRBV12-3 or TRBV12-4 and J is TRBJ2-1; D not resolved. The CDR3 totals 14 residues. The V and J ends lost 10 bases and 0 bases respectively, with 13 bases between them. The DNA for the CDR3 is TGTGCCACCCAAGGCGGCCTCTCCTACAATGAGCAGTTCTTC. This gives the protein CATQGGLSYNEQFF.

As concerns this clonotype: Because it lacks the conserved phenylalanine or tryptophan at the end, this CDR3 is likely a read error. The chain has TRBV11-2 and TRBJ2-7; 11 nucleotides match TRBD2. This CDR3 region has 16 residues. Germline values: CDR1 SGHAT, CDR2 FQNNGV. The CDR3 spells CTSSPGTSGKTYEQYL. The CDR3 DNA reads as TGTACCAGCAGCCCGGGGACTAGCGGAAAGACATACGAGCAGTACCTC.

A note on this clonotype: A junction end diverges from the germline sequence, so it may reflect a read error. The CDR3 loop reads CTSSLFRTDLEQYF. DNA of the CDR3: TGTACCAGTAGCTTATTTAGGACGGACCTCGAGCAGTACTTC. The rearrangement joins TRBV7-2 to TRBJ2-7; no reliable D call. This CDR3 spans 14 amino acids. Germline V gene data show CDR1 as SGHTA and CDR2 as FQGNSA.

Worth noting for this clonotype: One base away lies a much larger clone, so this may be a sequencing read error. The rearrangement links TRBV4-1 to TRBJ2-1, with D possibly called TRBD1 or TRBD2 (6 bases each). Per the germline V gene, CDR1 is MGHRA and CDR2 is YSYEKL. This CDR3 has 15 amino acids. This CDR3 reads CASSQEVGGYNERFF. The CDR3 DNA reads as TGCGCCAGCAGCCAAGAGGTAGGGGGGTACAATGAGCGGTTCTTC.

This clonotype appeared a single time. The V gene is TRBV15, the J gene TRBJ2-3, with D unclear. Germline V gene data show CDR1 as LNHNV and CDR2 as YYDKDF (reference sequence). V lost 0 bases to trimming and J lost 8 bases, with 15 bases between them. CDR3 length: 15 residues. CDR3 nucleotides: TGTGCCACCAGCAGAGATAGCTCCCCAGGAACTACGCAGTATTTT. This gives the protein CATSRDSSPGTTQYF.

Details on this clonotype: The junction does not match germline at one end; this may be a read error. V is TRBV5-1 and J is TRBJ1-2; possibly TRBD1 for D (5 bases). Germline loops: CDR1 SGHRS, CDR2 YFSETQ. The CDR3 runs to 13 residues. This chain's CDR3 is CASSNGANYDYTF. The CDR3 DNA sequence: TGCGCCAGCAGCAACGGGGCTAACTATGACTACACCTTC.